This passage covers 23 T cell receptor beta chains from one sample sequenced in a study of blood T cell repertoires in COVID-19. Profiled with immunoSEQ multiplex PCR; TCRdb holds only in-frame clones, not every one. Of roughly 200,000 clones listed, around 85% are singletons. The sample consisted of PBMCs or T cells enriched from blood (not recorded which). The receptors derive from a man in his forties who had recovered from COVID-19.

The DNA of the CDR3 is TGTGCCAGCAGCCCAAACGAAGTAGCGCGCACAGATACGCAGTATTTT. Amino acids: CASSPNEVARTDTQYF. The chain recombines TRBV3-1 (or the pseudogene TRBV3-2) with TRBJ2-3; D is perhaps TRBD2 (5 bases). Germline V gene lookup returns CDR1 LGHDT and CDR2 YNNKEL (reference sequence). V gave up 4 bases and J gave up 1 base, with 15 bases separating them. The CDR3 covers 16 residues.

The gene calls are TRBV28 and TRBJ1-2; D is ambiguous. Trimming removed 3 bases from V and 10 bases from J, with 9 bases in between. In germline, CDR1 is MDHEN, CDR2 SYDVKM. CDR3 length: 11 residues. In DNA, the CDR3 is TGTGCCAGCAGTTTCGGTCTGTCCTACACCTTC. Translation gives CASSFGLSYTF.

This rearrangement joins TRBV6-5 to TRBJ1-5; possibly TRBD1 for D (5 bases). The V gene's germline CDR1 is MNHEY and CDR2 SVGAGI. V lost 4 bases to trimming and J lost 4 bases, with 14 bases between them. CDR3 length: 15 residues. The CDR3, as DNA: TGTGCCAGCAGTTTTTCGGCGGACACGAATCAGCCCCAGCATTTT. This codes for CASSFSADTNQPQHF.

This CDR3 is CASSQGWEAGHEEFF. The DNA for the CDR3 is TGTGCCAGCAGCCAAGGGTGGGAAGCGGGTCACGAGGAGTTCTTC. This chain connects TRBV3-1 (or the pseudogene TRBV3-2) to TRBJ2-1; a possible D gene is TRBD2 (6 bases). Trimming took off 1 base at V and 14 bases at J, with 21 bases between the two ends. The CDR3 is 15 residues long. Germline CDR1 is LGHDT and CDR2 is YNNKEL (reference sequence).

The rearrangement uses TRBV27 and TRBJ2-5, with 12 bases fitting TRBD1. J gave up 5 bases and V 3 bases, and 1 base lay outside the gene matches. Per germline, CDR1 MNHEY and CDR2 SMNVEV (reference sequence). CDR3 length: 14 amino acids. In DNA, the CDR3 is TGTGCCAGCAGTTTCGGGACAGGGGGCGAGACCCAGTACTTC. Amino acids: CASSFGTGGETQYF.

The chain couples TRBV30 to TRBJ1-1; 11 bases align to TRBD1. CDR3 length: 12 amino acids. Germline CDR1 reads GTSNPN; CDR2 reads SVGIG (reference sequence). V dropped 5 bases and J dropped 6; count of bases not matched to a gene: 2. The CDR3 region has the DNA TGTGCCTGGGGACAGGGGGCATCTGAAGCTTTCTTT. Protein product: CAWGQGASEAFF.

This chain connects TRBV14 to TRBJ1-5; 7 bases line up with TRBD1. The CDR3 consists of 15 residues. J lost 4 bases, V lost 7 bases, and 10 bases had no gene match. Germline V gene lookup returns CDR1 SGHDN and CDR2 FVKESK. The CDR3 loop is CASNRGRGDNQPQHF. CDR3 DNA: TGTGCCAGCAATAGGGGCAGGGGGGATAATCAGCCCCAGCATTTT.

The chain recombines TRBV6-5 with TRBJ1-3; D is uncertain. CDR3 size: 16 residues. Germline V gene sequence: CDR1 MNHEY, CDR2 SVGAGI. V was clipped by 0 bases and J by 3 bases, with 12 bases between them. CDR3 in DNA: TGTGCCAGCAGTTACTCGGCGTTTGACTTTGGAAACACCATATATTTT. It yields the protein CASSYSAFDFGNTIYF.

The chain uses TRBV5-1 and TRBJ2-3; a possible D gene is TRBD1 (5 bases). The CDR3 spans 17 residues. Per the germline V gene, CDR1 is SGHRS and CDR2 is YFSETQ. The V end was cut by 0 bases, the J end by 1 base, with 15 bases between. CDR3 coding DNA: TGCGCCAGCAGCTTGGGGGGTGGGGCCGAGCGCACAGATACGCAGTATTTT. Encoded protein: CASSLGGGAERTDTQYF.

This chain uses TRBV7-9 with TRBJ2-5; TRBD2 matches 10 bases. Trimming took 6 bases from V and 5 from J; bases not matched to a gene: 6. CDR3 length equals 14 residues. The V gene's germline CDR1 is SEHNR and CDR2 FQNEAQ (reference sequence). CDR3 loop: CASSRGGLAETQYF. DNA of the CDR3: TGTGCCAGCAGTCGGGGGGGACTAGCGGAGACCCAGTACTTC.

CDR3 sequence reads: CASSLEDGEAFF. Written as DNA, the CDR3 is TGTGCCAGCAGCTTGGAGGACGGGGAAGCTTTCTTT. The rearrangement joins TRBV12-3 or TRBV12-4 to TRBJ1-1, with no clear D. Trimming stripped 6 bases from V and 8 bases from J, with 13 bases between. This CDR3 has 12 residues.

The gene calls are TRBV11-2 and TRBJ2-5; the D gene is possibly TRBD1 (6 bases). Trimming removed 2 bases at V and 5 bases at J, with 24 bases between. The CDR3 sequence is 18 residues long. The germline CDR1 and CDR2 sequences are SGHAT and FQNNGV. The CDR3 DNA is TGTGCCAGCAGCTTAAGGCCTCCCGGTGAGGGGGTGAGGGAGACCCAGTACTTC. Protein product: CASSLRPPGEGVRETQYF.

The V call is TRBV3-1 (or the pseudogene TRBV3-2), the J call TRBJ2-2; the match to TRBD1 covers 7 bases. Trimming removed 6 bases from V and 5 bases from J; junction bases left unmatched: 6. This CDR3 comprises 14 residues. CDR1 and CDR2 from the germline V gene are LGHDT and YNNKEL (reference sequence). CDR3 protein: CASRGAGGTGELFF. For the CDR3, the DNA is TGTGCCAGCAGGGGGGCAGGGGGAACCGGGGAGCTGTTTTTT.

A single count supports this clone. This chain uses TRBV6-5 with TRBJ1-2; unclear D gene. Trimming cost V 0 bases and J 2 bases, with 10 bases left between them. The CDR3 contains 15 residues. Germline lookup yields CDR1 MNHEY and CDR2 SVGAGI. The CDR3 DNA is TGTGCCAGCAGTTACTCGCCAACCGGGAACTATGGCTACACCTTC. Amino acid sequence: CASSYSPTGNYGYTF.

This rearrangement joins TRBV13 to TRBJ1-4; no reliable D call. Germline assignment: CDR1 PRHDT and CDR2 FYEKMQ (reference sequence). The V and J ends lost 2 bases and 8 bases respectively, with 12 bases between them. The CDR3 spans 14 residues. The chain's CDR3 is CASSLPSQKEKLFF. The CDR3 DNA follows: TGTGCCAGCAGCTTACCGTCCCAGAAGGAAAAACTGTTTTTT. The complete variable domain, with remaining parts taken from reference TRBV13 and TRBJ1-4, reads AAGVIQSPRHLIKEKRETATLKCYPIPRHDTVYWYQQGPGQDPQFLISFYEKMQSDKGSIPDRFSAQQFSDYHSELNMSSLELGDSALYFCASSLPSQKEKLFFGSGTQLSVL.

The chain carries TRBV9 and TRBJ1-2; a weak D match, TRBD1 (6 bases). The CDR3 sequence is 13 residues long. Germline CDR1 reads SGDLS; CDR2 reads YYNGEE. V lost 3 bases to trimming and J lost 5 bases, with 11 bases between them. The CDR3: CASSATGLYGYTF. In DNA form, the CDR3 reads TGTGCCAGCAGCGCTACAGGGTTGTATGGCTACACCTTC.

J is TRBJ2-7 and V is TRBV6-4, with 9 bases identical to TRBD1. In germline, CDR1 is MRHNA, CDR2 SNTAGT. The CDR3 length is 16 residues. The trim removed 5 bases at V and 9 bases at J, leaving 17 bases unmatched. The CDR3 nucleotides read TGTGCCAGCAGTCGTAGGGACAGGGCCATCCCAAGTCGGCAGTACTTC. Its translation is CASSRRDRAIPSRQYF.

The gene calls are TRBV28 and TRBJ1-2; the D gene is possibly TRBD1 (5 bases). Germline V gene data show CDR1 as MDHEN and CDR2 as SYDVKM. This CDR3 contains 13 residues. V lost 5 bases to trimming and J lost 5 bases, with 12 bases between them. The CDR3 coding sequence is TGTGCCAGCAGTCTACGGGGGGTTTATGGCTACACCTTC. Translating gives CASSLRGVYGYTF.

This chain connects TRBV5-1 to TRBJ1-3; 9 positions match TRBD1. CDR1 is SGHRS, CDR2 YFSETQ, per germline. This CDR3 is 15 amino acids long. Germline trimming cut 2 bases from V and 1 base from J; bases unmatched to any gene: 1. The CDR3 DNA is TGCGCCAGCAGCTTAGACAGGGGGTCTGGAAACACCATATATTTT. As protein: CASSLDRGSGNTIYF.

The chain employs TRBV27 and TRBJ2-7; unclear D gene. The CDR3 has 13 amino acids. V was trimmed by 6 bases and J by 3 bases, leaving 12 bases between them. Germline V gene sequence: CDR1 MNHEY, CDR2 SMNVEV (reference sequence). The CDR3 reads CASSLSVSYEQYF. For the CDR3, the DNA is TGTGCCAGCAGCCTATCGGTAAGCTACGAGCAGTACTTC.

The CDR3 DNA sequence: TGTGCCACCAGTGATCGGGATACGCAGTATTTT. Translating gives CATSDRDTQYF. J is TRBJ2-3 and V is TRBV24-1, with D unresolved. The CDR3 consists of 11 residues. Trimming cost V 3 bases and J 6 bases, with 3 bases left between them. The germline gives CDR1 KGHDR, CDR2 SFDVKD.

The chain has TRBV30 and TRBJ1-2; TRBD1 matches 7 bases. Germline loops: CDR1 GTSNPN, CDR2 SVGIG (reference sequence). This CDR3 contains 16 residues. Trimming cost V 3 bases and J 3 bases; bases outside gene matches: 13. CDR3 loop: CAWSGTLNRGDYGYTF. CDR3 nucleotide sequence: TGTGCCTGGAGCGGAACCCTCAACAGGGGCGACTATGGCTACACCTTC.

V and J are TRBV6-1 and TRBJ2-5; TRBD2 matches 9 bases. The ends lost 2 bases at V and 5 bases at J; junction bases unmatched: 12. The CDR3 covers 17 residues. CDR1 is MNHNS and CDR2 is SASEGT in the germline V gene. This CDR3 is CASSEKAGGAGGETQYF. In DNA form, the CDR3 reads TGTGCCAGCAGTGAAAAAGCGGGAGGAGCTGGGGGGGAGACCCAGTACTTC.